The rows below give T cell receptor beta chains drawn from one sample of a study of T cell repertoires in cytomegalovirus infection. No antigen has been identified for these receptors. TCRdb reanalysed the reads using MiXCR and keeps one entry per CDR3 protein. The sample has about 310,000 distinct CDR3 sequences, roughly 25% seen once. Source: cultured PBMCs, taken from culture after CMV antigen stimulation. These receptors all stem from a human donor in good health (CMV status not recorded). Some clones in this sample may be carry-over from other donors' samples. Each CDR3 is given with its conserved first and last residue. A D gene is named only where the DNA matches it firmly. The size field is filled for only some rows; it gives once, few, many or a size class.

V	D	J	size	CDR3	DNA
TRBV12-3/TRBV12-4	NA	TRBJ2-5	NA	CASSSHPGLPQDF	TGTGCCAGCAGCTCTCACCCGGGCCTACCGCAGGACTTC
TRBV12-3/TRBV12-4	NA	TRBJ2-5	NA	CASSWGQEETQYF	TGTGCCAGCAGTTGGGGCCAGGAGGAGACCCAGTACTTC
TRBV7-2	NA	TRBJ1-5	many	CASSLGRDQPQHF	TGTGCCAGCAGCTTAGGGAGGGACCAGCCCCAGCATTTT
TRBV20-1	NA	TRBJ2-5	NA	CSAIIPPPRRGQETQYF	TGCAGTGCTATAATTCCGCCACCGCGCCGGGGCCAAGAGACCCAGTACTTC
TRBV5-8	NA	TRBJ2-7	once	CASSLEQWGSYEQYF	TGTGCCAGCAGCTTGGAACAATGGGGTTCCTACGAGCAGTACTTC
TRBV20-1	TRBD2	TRBJ2-4	NA	CSVSTSGALLKNIQYF	TGCAGTGTTTCAACTAGCGGGGCACTACTTAAAAACATTCAGTACTTC
TRBV25-1	NA	TRBJ2-5	NA	CASSEWRQDREQETQYF	TGTGCCAGCAGTGAATGGCGTCAGGACAGAGAACAAGAGACCCAGTACTTC
TRBV7-2	TRBD2	TRBJ2-7	many	CASSFSGRYEQYF	TGTGCCAGCAGCTTCAGCGGGAGGTACGAGCAGTACTTC
TRBV9	NA	TRBJ2-6	NA	CASSAASGASGANVLTF	TGTGCCAGCAGCGCCGCCTCGGGGGCTTCTGGGGCCAACGTCCTGACTTTC
TRBV12-3/TRBV12-4	TRBD1	TRBJ1-5	many	CASSPTTGNSNQPQHF	TGTGCCAGCAGTCCGACGACAGGGAATAGCAATCAGCCCCAGCATTTT
TRBV7-2	NA	TRBJ1-5	many	CASSLGLQVRQPQHF	TGTGCCAGCAGCTTAGGGCTACAGGTCCGTCAGCCCCAGCATTTT
TRBV30	NA	TRBJ1-6	few	CAWRPPGQQNSPLHF	TGTGCCTGGAGACCCCCCGGGCAGCAAAATTCACCCCTCCACTTT
TRBV20-1	TRBD2	TRBJ2-1	NA	CSGGTSGRGEQFF	TGCAGTGGCGGGACTAGCGGTCGAGGGGAGCAGTTCTTC
TRBV19	NA	TRBJ2-5	few	CASSMRGLARGPQETQYF	TGTGCCAGTAGTATGCGTGGGCTTGCGCGAGGGCCTCAAGAGACCCAGTACTTC
TRBV13	TRBD2	TRBJ2-3	NA	CASRARGRDVTDTQYF	TGTGCCAGCAGGGCGCGCGGGAGGGATGTCACAGATACGCAGTATTTT
TRBV7-6	NA	TRBJ2-3	many	CASSLLLRNTDTQYF	TGTGCCAGCAGCTTATTATTGCGGAACACAGATACGCAGTATTTT
TRBV7-2	NA	TRBJ1-5	NA	CASNDDPNQPQHF	TGTGCCAGCAACGATGATCCCAATCAGCCCCAGCATTTT
TRBV7-2	NA	TRBJ2-7	NA	CASSLLGLGEQYF	TGTGCCAGCAGCTTACTAGGGTTGGGAGAGCAGTACTTC
TRBV10-1	NA	TRBJ1-2	few	CASSERGDSGYTF	TGCGCCAGCAGTGAGCGAGGAGACTCTGGCTACACCTTC
TRBV4-1	TRBD1	TRBJ1-4	few	CASSHPGQGGRNEKLFF	TGCGCCAGCAGCCATCCGGGACAGGGTGGTCGTAATGAAAAACTGTTTTTT
TRBV10-3	TRBD2	TRBJ2-6	NA	CAISGGIRSTGTSGNSGANVLTF	TGTGCCATCAGTGGGGGAATACGATCCACCGGGACTAGCGGGAACTCTGGGGCCAACGTCCTGACTTTC
TRBV20-1	NA	TRBJ1-2	NA	CSARVPPSYGYTF	TGCAGTGCTAGAGTCCCGCCTTCTTATGGCTACACCTTC
TRBV7-2	TRBD2	TRBJ2-1	many	CASSLGLAGGQFF	TGTGCCAGCAGCTTAGGACTAGCGGGAGGGCAGTTCTTC
TRBV7-9	TRBD1	TRBJ2-3	NA	CASSLTGGASTDTQYF	TGTGCCAGCAGCTTGACAGGGGGCGCAAGCACAGATACGCAGTATTTT
TRBV19	NA	TRBJ2-2	few	CASSIVPGELFF	TGTGCCAGTAGTATAGTACCCGGGGAGCTGTTTTTT
TRBV9	NA	TRBJ1-2	NA	CASSPQGLPYGYTF	TGTGCCAGCAGCCCTCAAGGTCTCCCCTATGGCTACACCTTC
TRBV5-1	NA	TRBJ1-5	NA	CASSPQPQHF	TGCGCCAGTTCTCCGCAGCCCCAGCATTTT
TRBV27	NA	TRBJ2-1	NA	CASRPTYNEQFF	TGTGCCAGCAGGCCAACTTACAATGAGCAGTTCTTC
TRBV25-1	TRBD2	TRBJ2-5	NA	CASSTVSLAGAETQYF	TGTGCCAGCAGTACTGTGTCTCTAGCGGGAGCTGAGACCCAGTACTTC
TRBV24-1	NA	TRBJ2-5	NA	CATSGTGLPGETQYF	TGTGCCACCAGTGGGACGGGGCTCCCGGGAGAGACCCAGTACTTC
TRBV7-2	NA	TRBJ2-2	NA	CASSLYKPMNTGELFF	TGTGCCAGCAGCTTGTATAAGCCGATGAACACCGGGGAGCTGTTTTTT
TRBV7-9	TRBD2	TRBJ2-1	NA	CASSLTSGPHNEQFF	TGTGCCAGCAGCCTGACTAGCGGACCACACAATGAGCAGTTCTTC
TRBV4-1	NA	TRBJ2-6	many	CASSQEVSSGANVLTF	TGCGCCAGCAGCCAAGAGGTCAGCTCTGGGGCCAACGTCCTGACTTTC
TRBV6-6	NA	TRBJ2-3	NA	CASMSGITDTQYF	TGTGCCAGCATGTCGGGAATCACAGATACGCAGTATTTT
TRBV12-3/TRBV12-4	NA	TRBJ1-2	few	CASSLGPQGYGYTF	TGTGCCAGCAGTTTAGGCCCCCAGGGGTATGGCTACACCTTC
TRBV4-3	NA	TRBJ2-1	once	CASSHSFGHGNEQFF	TGCGCCAGCAGCCACTCATTCGGACACGGTAATGAGCAGTTCTTC
TRBV7-2	NA	TRBJ2-3	many	CASSQGLSGYTDTQYF	TGTGCCAGCAGCCAAGGACTTAGCGGCTACACAGATACGCAGTATTTT
TRBV7-8	NA	TRBJ2-7	few	CASSLKGYEQYF	TGTGCCAGCAGTTTAAAAGGTTACGAGCAGTACTTC
TRBV20-1	TRBD1	TRBJ2-7	few	CSARDPGTGPYEQYF	TGCAGTGCTAGAGATCCCGGGACAGGGCCCTACGAGCAGTACTTC
TRBV7-6	NA	TRBJ2-6	NA	CASSTGQLRPSGANVLTF	TGTGCCAGCAGCACTGGACAGCTACGACCCTCTGGGGCCAACGTCCTGACTTTC
TRBV20-1	TRBD1	TRBJ1-2	NA	CSARVNRRGIGGYTF	TGCAGTGCTAGAGTGAACCGCAGGGGGATTGGTGGCTACACCTTC
TRBV20-1	NA	TRBJ1-5	few	CSARGVNSNQPQHF	TGCAGTGCTAGGGGAGTGAATAGCAATCAGCCCCAGCATTTT
TRBV12-3/TRBV12-4	TRBD1	TRBJ1-5	many	CASSFIGGDQPQHF	TGTGCCAGCAGTTTCATAGGGGGCGATCAGCCCCAGCATTTT
TRBV6-8	TRBD2	TRBJ2-2	NA	CASSYVAGGPRGELFF	TGTGCCAGCAGTTACGTAGCGGGAGGGCCACGCGGGGAGCTGTTTTTT
TRBV5-6	NA	TRBJ2-6	NA	CASSPTGSGANVLTF	TGTGCCAGCAGCCCAACAGGGTCTGGGGCCAACGTCCTGACTTTC
TRBV7-2	NA	TRBJ1-1	many	CASSFLLAATEAFF	TGTGCCAGCAGCTTCCTTTTGGCAGCCACTGAAGCTTTCTTT
TRBV27	NA	TRBJ2-5	NA	CASSTRRDQETQYF	TGTGCCAGCAGTACGAGGCGCGACCAAGAGACCCAGTACTTC
TRBV7-9	NA	TRBJ2-6	many	CASRGSGANVLTF	TGTGCCAGCAGGGGGTCTGGGGCCAACGTCCTGACTTTC